Listed below are T cell receptor beta chains from one sample, sequenced in a study of OX40 agonist ivuxolimab in advanced cancers. Some clones are missing from TCRdb's copy, which holds only in-frame ones; the method was immunoSEQ multiplex PCR. The table has approximately 66,000 clones, 65% to 90% seen once. Sequenced material: CD4+ or CD8+ T cells sorted from blood, taken in a trial of the OX40 agonist ivuxolimab. These receptors originate from an adult with an advanced solid tumor such as melanoma, head and neck, liver or kidney cancer. Each CDR3 is given with its conserved first and last residue. Fields, in order: CDR3 DNA, CDR3 protein, J gene, clone size, V gene, D gene. D genes are given only for firm matches. Clone size appears in some rows only: once, few, many, or a class for an expanded clone.

CDR3 DNA: TGCGCCAGCAGCCAAGATCATGGGGTTGGCTATGGCTACACCTTC
CDR3 protein: CASSQDHGVGYGYTF
J gene: TRBJ1-2
clone size: few
V gene: TRBV4-3
D gene: .

CDR3 DNA: TGTGCCAGCAGAGATGGGGGCGGGCGCGGGTCCCTCCACTTT
CDR3 protein: CASRDGGGRGSLHF
J gene: TRBJ1-6
clone size: .
V gene: TRBV6-1
D gene: .

CDR3 DNA: TGTGCCAGCAGCTTGCAGTGGGCTGGAAACACCATATATTTT
CDR3 protein: CASSLQWAGNTIYF
J gene: TRBJ1-3
clone size: .
V gene: TRBV7-9
D gene: .

CDR3 DNA: TGTGCCAGCAGCTTAGACAGGGGGACAGATACGCAGTATTTT
CDR3 protein: CASSLDRGTDTQYF
J gene: TRBJ2-3
clone size: .
V gene: TRBV7-2
D gene: TRBD1

CDR3 DNA: TGTGCCAGCAGTCCTATCGAGGGCGCACGTGATCAGCCCCAGCATTTT
CDR3 protein: CASSPIEGARDQPQHF
J gene: TRBJ1-5
clone size: .
V gene: TRBV28
D gene: .

CDR3 DNA: TGTGCCAGCAGCTCGACAGACTATGGCTACACCTTC
CDR3 protein: CASSSTDYGYTF
J gene: TRBJ1-2
clone size: .
V gene: TRBV28
D gene: .

CDR3 DNA: TGTGCCAGCTTCGGACAGTTTGCCGGGGAGCTGTTTTTT
CDR3 protein: CASFGQFAGELFF
J gene: TRBJ2-2
clone size: .
V gene: TRBV18
D gene: .

CDR3 DNA: TGTGCCAGCAGTTTCACGGGACAGGGGGCAGAGTTCTTC
CDR3 protein: CASSFTGQGAEFF
J gene: TRBJ2-1
clone size: .
V gene: TRBV7-9
D gene: TRBD1

CDR3 DNA: TGTGCCAGTACGACCGGGACAGCCATGAACACTGAAGCTTTCTTT
CDR3 protein: CASTTGTAMNTEAFF
J gene: TRBJ1-1
clone size: .
V gene: TRBV19
D gene: TRBD1

CDR3 DNA: TGTGCCAGCAGTGAAAAACTAGGATCCTACAATGAGCAGTTCTTC
CDR3 protein: CASSEKLGSYNEQFF
J gene: TRBJ2-1
clone size: .
V gene: TRBV6-1
D gene: .

CDR3 DNA: TGTGCCATCAGTGCCTCCTACGAGCAGTACTTC
CDR3 protein: CAISASYEQYF
J gene: TRBJ2-7
clone size: .
V gene: TRBV10-3
D gene: .

CDR3 DNA: TGTGCCAGCAGCCCACAGGGAGGGCGAGGCTACACCTTC
CDR3 protein: CASSPQGGRGYTF
J gene: TRBJ1-2
clone size: .
V gene: TRBV7-8
D gene: .

CDR3 DNA: TGTGCCAGCAGCTCTGGGACAGGCAGGGGTCAGGATGGCTACACCTTC
CDR3 protein: CASSSGTGRGQDGYTF
J gene: TRBJ1-2
clone size: few
V gene: TRBV5-4
D gene: TRBD1

CDR3 DNA: TGTGCCAGCAGCTTGGAGCGGTATGGCTACACCTTC
CDR3 protein: CASSLERYGYTF
J gene: TRBJ1-2
clone size: .
V gene: TRBV5-6
D gene: .

CDR3 DNA: TGTGCCAGCAGCTTAGATAGAGTCTCTGGGGCCAACGTCCTGACTTTC
CDR3 protein: CASSLDRVSGANVLTF
J gene: TRBJ2-6
clone size: .
V gene: TRBV7-2
D gene: .

CDR3 DNA: TGTGCCATCAGTGCTACGGGTGGCGAGCAGTACTTC
CDR3 protein: CAISATGGEQYF
J gene: TRBJ2-7
clone size: .
V gene: TRBV10-3
D gene: .

CDR3 DNA: TGTGCCAGCAGCATGGACAGGGGTGGCGAGCAGTACTTC
CDR3 protein: CASSMDRGGEQYF
J gene: TRBJ2-7
clone size: .
V gene: TRBV7-7
D gene: TRBD1

CDR3 DNA: TGCGCCAGCAGCTTTCAGGGGTCTGGAAACACCATATATTTT
CDR3 protein: CASSFQGSGNTIYF
J gene: TRBJ1-3
clone size: few
V gene: TRBV5-1
D gene: .

CDR3 DNA: TGTGCCAGCAGCTTAGAGCTTGCGCAGGGGTACACAGATACGCAGTATTTT
CDR3 protein: CASSLELAQGYTDTQYF
J gene: TRBJ2-3
clone size: .
V gene: TRBV11-1
D gene: .

CDR3 DNA: TGCGCCAGCAGGACAGGGGGCGGCACTGAAGCTTTCTTT
CDR3 protein: CASRTGGGTEAFF
J gene: TRBJ1-1
clone size: .
V gene: TRBV5-1
D gene: TRBD1

CDR3 DNA: TGTGCCAGTAGTACTCTAGAGTGGGAGACCCAGTACTTC
CDR3 protein: CASSTLEWETQYF
J gene: TRBJ2-5
clone size: once
V gene: TRBV19
D gene: .

CDR3 DNA: TGTGCCAGCAGTTACGGTGGGGTCAGCTCCTACGAGCAGTACTTC
CDR3 protein: CASSYGGVSSYEQYF
J gene: TRBJ2-7
clone size: .
V gene: TRBV6-5
D gene: .